The clone carrying this T cell receptor beta chain was recorded a few times. What it binds is unknown. The data were taken from a study of identical twins. Study-wide points: The study reached conclusions through statistical analysis that was cross-sectional, not following the same donors. Twins shared out-of-frame alpha sequences with excess low generation probability.

V gave up 6 bases and J gave up 6 bases; unmatched junction bases: 7. This CDR3 spans 15 amino acids. A universal primer site was created by template switching, with the cDNA bearing unique molecular identifiers. TCRdb ran MiXCR on the 5' RACE reads and lists one entry per CDR3 protein. The sample shows about 550,000 distinct CDR3 sequences, approximately 20% of them seen only once. This same sample was also taken into another study, of yellow fever vaccine responses in identical twins.

This receptor was taken from a woman younger than 30 in good health. This chain connects TRBV12-3 or TRBV12-4 to TRBJ2-2, with 10 bases that match TRBD2. Sequencing input: CD4+ T cells sorted from blood. The CDR3 coding sequence is TGTGCCAGCAGCATAATCACTAGCGGGGCCGGGGAGCTGTTTTTT. Translation: CASSIITSGAGELFF.